These T cell receptor beta chains were read from a single sample in a study of beta chain features in type 1 diabetes. The repertoire was sequenced with immunoSEQ multiplex PCR; TCRdb's copy has only in-frame clones and lacks some. The sample contains under 50,000 clones, 51% of which appear only once. The sequenced sample was Tregs from blood. The receptors were sampled from a woman in her late teens or twenties in good health. The CDR3 runs from the conserved cysteine through the conserved F or W. Fields, in order: clone size, D gene, J gene, V gene, CDR3 DNA, CDR3 protein. D genes are given only for firm matches. Clone size is not always given. Where it is, it says once, few, many or a class for expanded clones.

clone_size: few; d_call: TRBD2; j_call: TRBJ2-1; v_call: TRBV7-2; cdr3_nt: TGTGCCAGCAGCTTATCTTTGCTAGCGGCATACAATGAGCAGTTCTTC; cdr3_aa: CASSLSLLAAYNEQFF
clone_size: NA; d_call: NA; j_call: TRBJ2-3; v_call: TRBV15; cdr3_nt: TGTGCCACCAGCCGACTTCCGAAAGATACGCAGTATTTT; cdr3_aa: CATSRLPKDTQYF
clone_size: NA; d_call: TRBD2; j_call: TRBJ2-2; v_call: TRBV2; cdr3_nt: TGTGCCAGCAGTGGGACTAGCGGGTCCCGGGGGGAGCTGTTTTTT; cdr3_aa: CASSGTSGSRGELFF
clone_size: NA; d_call: NA; j_call: TRBJ1-1; v_call: TRBV25-1; cdr3_nt: TGTGCCAGCAGTTCTTGGACACCGGCGACTGAAGCTTTCTTT; cdr3_aa: CASSSWTPATEAFF
clone_size: NA; d_call: TRBD2; j_call: TRBJ2-7; v_call: TRBV10-1; cdr3_nt: TGCGCCAGCAGTGAGTTGGGACTAGCGGGAACCTACGAGCAGTACTTC; cdr3_aa: CASSELGLAGTYEQYF
clone_size: NA; d_call: NA; j_call: TRBJ2-1; v_call: TRBV2; cdr3_nt: TGTGCCAGCACCAGGGGCGGGATTTTATCGGGGGGTGAGCAGTTCTTC; cdr3_aa: CASTRGGILSGGEQFF
clone_size: NA; d_call: NA; j_call: TRBJ1-3; v_call: TRBV29-1; cdr3_nt: TGCAGCGTTGAGATTGCAGGGGTAGGAAACACCATATATTTT; cdr3_aa: CSVEIAGVGNTIYF
clone_size: few; d_call: TRBD1; j_call: TRBJ1-5; v_call: TRBV28; cdr3_nt: TGTGCCAGCAGGCGCCGGGACAGGGGAACCCAGCCCCAGCATTTT; cdr3_aa: CASRRRDRGTQPQHF
clone_size: few; d_call: TRBD1; j_call: TRBJ2-3; v_call: TRBV5-4; cdr3_nt: TGTGCCAGCAGCTTGGGGGGACAGGGGGCGATGCCAGATACGCAGTATTTT; cdr3_aa: CASSLGGQGAMPDTQYF
clone_size: few; d_call: TRBD2; j_call: TRBJ2-7; v_call: TRBV7-2; cdr3_nt: TGTGCCAGCAGCTTAGATTCGGGACTACCGGTGCAGTACTTC; cdr3_aa: CASSLDSGLPVQYF
clone_size: NA; d_call: TRBD1; j_call: TRBJ1-1; v_call: TRBV19; cdr3_nt: TGTGCCAGTAGCCGAGACCCAGGGGGCCCCATGAACACTGAAGCTTTCTTT; cdr3_aa: CASSRDPGGPMNTEAFF
clone_size: few; d_call: NA; j_call: TRBJ2-1; v_call: TRBV7-9; cdr3_nt: TGTGCCAGCAGCCAAAGAAACTCCAATGAGCAGTTCTTC; cdr3_aa: CASSQRNSNEQFF
clone_size: NA; d_call: NA; j_call: TRBJ1-5; v_call: TRBV28; cdr3_nt: TGTGCCAGCAGTTCAGTGGTGGCCCCCAATCAGCCCCAGCATTTT; cdr3_aa: CASSSVVAPNQPQHF
clone_size: NA; d_call: NA; j_call: TRBJ1-5; v_call: TRBV19; cdr3_nt: TGTGCCAGTAGCAAGGTCCCGGCCAGGGCAAATCAGCCCCAGCATTTT; cdr3_aa: CASSKVPARANQPQHF
clone_size: NA; d_call: TRBD1; j_call: TRBJ1-1; v_call: TRBV28; cdr3_nt: TGTGCCAGCATTAGGGACAGGAGTAGCTCTGAAGCTTTCTTT; cdr3_aa: CASIRDRSSSEAFF
clone_size: NA; d_call: TRBD1; j_call: TRBJ2-2; v_call: TRBV5-4; cdr3_nt: TGTGCCAGCACCCACACACAGGGGGCATGGACCGGGGAGCTGTTTTTT; cdr3_aa: CASTHTQGAWTGELFF
clone_size: NA; d_call: NA; j_call: TRBJ2-3; v_call: TRBV7-2; cdr3_nt: TGTGCCAGCAGAACCGCCGGGACTAGCACAGATACGCAGTATTTT; cdr3_aa: CASRTAGTSTDTQYF
clone_size: NA; d_call: TRBD2; j_call: TRBJ2-7; v_call: TRBV7-2; cdr3_nt: TGTGCCAGCAGCTCGGGGGGAGGGGCTAAAACCTACGAGCAGTACTTC; cdr3_aa: CASSSGGGAKTYEQYF
clone_size: few; d_call: NA; j_call: TRBJ2-2; v_call: TRBV7-9; cdr3_nt: TGTGCCAGCAGCTTAATAGGGGACACCGGGGAGCTGTTTTTT; cdr3_aa: CASSLIGDTGELFF
clone_size: few; d_call: TRBD2; j_call: TRBJ2-3; v_call: TRBV7-9; cdr3_nt: TGTGCCAGCAGCTTAACAGCGGGAGGGCCTCAAGATACGCAGTATTTT; cdr3_aa: CASSLTAGGPQDTQYF
clone_size: NA; d_call: NA; j_call: TRBJ2-5; v_call: TRBV9; cdr3_nt: TGTGCCAGCAGCGTAGCTAGTCAAGAGACCCAGTACTTC; cdr3_aa: CASSVASQETQYF
clone_size: NA; d_call: NA; j_call: TRBJ2-7; v_call: TRBV5-1; cdr3_nt: TGCGCCAGCAGGGGGCAGGACGCCTACGAGCAGTACTTC; cdr3_aa: CASRGQDAYEQYF
clone_size: NA; d_call: NA; j_call: TRBJ1-4; v_call: TRBV5-5; cdr3_nt: TGTGCCAGCAGCCTCACAGGGATACCTGGTGAAAAACTGTTTTTT; cdr3_aa: CASSLTGIPGEKLFF
clone_size: few; d_call: TRBD2; j_call: TRBJ2-3; v_call: TRBV5-1; cdr3_nt: TGCGCCAGCAAAGCCGGACTAGCGGGCCCAAACCAAAGCACAGATACGCAGTATTTT; cdr3_aa: CASKAGLAGPNQSTDTQYF
clone_size: few; d_call: TRBD1; j_call: TRBJ1-2; v_call: TRBV6-1; cdr3_nt: TGTGCCAGCAGTCGGGACAGGCGCTATGGCTACACCTTC; cdr3_aa: CASSRDRRYGYTF
clone_size: few; d_call: TRBD1; j_call: TRBJ1-1; v_call: TRBV18; cdr3_nt: TGTGCCAGCTCACCGTCGGGACAGATGAACACTGAAGCTTTCTTT; cdr3_aa: CASSPSGQMNTEAFF
clone_size: NA; d_call: TRBD1; j_call: TRBJ1-1; v_call: TRBV5-1; cdr3_nt: TGCGCCAGCAGCTCCGGACAGGGGAGGTCTAAGACTGAAGCTTTCTTT; cdr3_aa: CASSSGQGRSKTEAFF
clone_size: NA; d_call: TRBD1; j_call: TRBJ2-2; v_call: TRBV6-5; cdr3_nt: TGTGCCAGCAGTAAGACAGGGAAGAACACCGGGGAGCTGTTTTTT; cdr3_aa: CASSKTGKNTGELFF
clone_size: NA; d_call: TRBD1; j_call: TRBJ1-2; v_call: TRBV7-2; cdr3_nt: TGTGCCAGCAGCTACGGACAGGGAAGGAAAGAGGGTGGCTACACCTTC; cdr3_aa: CASSYGQGRKEGGYTF
clone_size: NA; d_call: NA; j_call: TRBJ1-1; v_call: TRBV19; cdr3_nt: TGTGCCAGTAGTAGTGGACAGCTAAACACTGAAGCTTTCTTT; cdr3_aa: CASSSGQLNTEAFF
clone_size: NA; d_call: TRBD2; j_call: TRBJ2-5; v_call: TRBV18; cdr3_nt: TGTGCCAGCTCACAGGGACTAGCGGAACAAGAGACCCAGTACTTC; cdr3_aa: CASSQGLAEQETQYF
clone_size: NA; d_call: TRBD1; j_call: TRBJ1-1; v_call: TRBV6-5; cdr3_nt: TGTGCCAGCACCAGACAGGGGGCCAACACTGAAGCTTTCTTT; cdr3_aa: CASTRQGANTEAFF
clone_size: NA; d_call: NA; j_call: TRBJ2-1; v_call: TRBV30; cdr3_nt: TGTGCCTGGAGTCGCCGCGTAGATGAGCAGTTCTTC; cdr3_aa: CAWSRRVDEQFF